A selection of T cell receptor beta chains follows, all from one sample in a study of blood T cell repertoires in COVID-19. Generated by immunoSEQ multiplex PCR, the TCRdb table keeps only in-frame clones and is missing some. In the table there are 200,000 or so clones, approximately 84% of which are singletons. Sequences were obtained from peripheral blood. The receptors originated from an older woman with active or convalescent COVID-19. Both conserved end residues are part of each CDR3. A D gene is named only where the DNA matches it firmly. Rows give clone size only sometimes, using once, few, many, or a class for an expanded clone.

clone size	J gene	D gene	V gene	CDR3 DNA	CDR3 protein
few	TRBJ1-2	-	TRBV5-1	TGCGCCAGCGGTCAGATTTCTAACTATGGCTACACCTTC	CASGQISNYGYTF
-	TRBJ2-2	TRBD2	TRBV19	TGTGCCAGTAGTATACTAGCGGGAAACACCGGGGAGCTGTTTTTT	CASSILAGNTGELFF
-	TRBJ2-5	-	TRBV5-1	TGCGCCAGCAGCCCCGCCAGGGGACCCCGTAACCAAGAGACCCAGTACTTC	CASSPARGPRNQETQYF
few	TRBJ2-7	-	TRBV6-1	TGTGCCAGCAGTGAACTCAGCTCCTACGAGCAGTACTTC	CASSELSSYEQYF
few	TRBJ2-7	TRBD1	TRBV28	TGTGCCAGCAGTTTATCAACCAACAGGGGCGAGCAGTACTTC	CASSLSTNRGEQYF
-	TRBJ2-1	TRBD2	TRBV5-5	TGTGCCAGCAGCTACGGACTAGCGAGATCCTACAATGAGCAGTTCTTC	CASSYGLARSYNEQFF
-	TRBJ2-3	TRBD1	TRBV5-4	TGTGCCAGCAGCTTGGTGGGACAGGGTGTAGATACGCAGTATTTT	CASSLVGQGVDTQYF
-	TRBJ1-2	-	TRBV7-9	TGTGCCAGCAGCTTAGCAACTCTTAACTATGGCTACACCTTC	CASSLATLNYGYTF
-	TRBJ2-1	TRBD2	TRBV6-1	TGTGCCAGCAGTGAGAACCTAGCGGGAGGGTACAATGAGCAGTTCTTC	CASSENLAGGYNEQFF
-	TRBJ1-3	-	TRBV6-5	TGTGCCAGTAGATCCTCAGGAGGGGTTGGAAACACCATATATTTT	CASRSSGGVGNTIYF
-	TRBJ2-2	TRBD1	TRBV27	TGTGCCAGCAGTTCATTCCGGGACAGTAACACCGGGGAGCTGTTTTTT	CASSSFRDSNTGELFF
once	TRBJ2-1	TRBD2	TRBV5-1	TGCGCCAGCAGTTGGGGACTAGCGGGACTAGTGTACAATGAGCAGTTCTTC	CASSWGLAGLVYNEQFF
few	TRBJ2-5	-	TRBV20-1	TGCAGTGCTAGCGGGAGAGAGACCCAGTACTTC	CSASGRETQYF
-	TRBJ2-1	TRBD1	TRBV19	TGTGCCAGTACAAAAGGGACAGGGGCGGTCGGTGAGCAGTTCTTC	CASTKGTGAVGEQFF
-	TRBJ1-6	-	TRBV5-6	TGTGCCAGCAGCTTACCCGGGTATAATTCACCCCTCCACTTT	CASSLPGYNSPLHF
-	TRBJ2-7	TRBD1	TRBV10-2	TGCGCCAGCAGCGACAGGGGGGGTCGGTGGGAGCAGTACTTC	CASSDRGGRWEQYF
-	TRBJ2-7	-	TRBV24-1	TGTGCCACCAGTGACGAGGCGTCCTACGAGCAGTACTTC	CATSDEASYEQYF
-	TRBJ1-3	-	TRBV5-4	TGTGCCAGCAGCTTGGAAAGAACGGCTGGAAACACCATATATTTT	CASSLERTAGNTIYF
-	TRBJ1-1	-	TRBV4-1	TGCGCCAGCAGCCAAGGGCCCGACAGGCTGAACACTGAAGCTTTCTTT	CASSQGPDRLNTEAFF
-	TRBJ1-1	TRBD1	TRBV7-9	TGTGCCAGCAGGGGGACAGGGAGAGAAAACACTGAAGCTTTCTTT	CASRGTGRENTEAFF
-	TRBJ1-3	-	TRBV27	TGTGCTGCGGGACGTGACAGCTCTGGAAACACCATATATTTT	CAAGRDSSGNTIYF
few	TRBJ1-6	-	TRBV7-9	TGTGCCAGCAGCTACGACACGACCCAAATCTCCTATAATTCACCCCTCCACTTT	CASSYDTTQISYNSPLHF
-	TRBJ2-7	TRBD2	TRBV5-1	TGCGCCAGCAGCCTTCTCATCACTAGCGGTGAGGGGGGGGGCGAGCAGTACTTC	CASSLLITSGEGGGEQYF
-	TRBJ2-3	-	TRBV4-2	TGTGCCAGCAGCTCCCAGGGGGGAGTGGAAACGCAGTATTTT	CASSSQGGVETQYF
-	TRBJ2-3	-	TRBV28	TGTGCCAGCAGTTTGAGCGGCACAGATACGCAGTATTTT	CASSLSGTDTQYF
-	TRBJ2-5	-	TRBV20-1	TGCAGTGCTAGTATCTCCCAAGAGACCCAGTACTTC	CSASISQETQYF
-	TRBJ2-5	TRBD1	TRBV4-2	TGTGCCAGCAGCCAAGAAACAGGGGTTGGTGAGACCCAGTACTTC	CASSQETGVGETQYF
-	TRBJ1-1	-	TRBV11-2	TGTGCCAGCAGCTTGGGACTTATGAACACTGAAGCTTTCTTT	CASSLGLMNTEAFF
-	TRBJ1-1	TRBD1	TRBV30	TGTGCCTGGGACCCGGACAGGGGGACCACTGAAGCTTTCTTT	CAWDPDRGTTEAFF
-	TRBJ2-4	-	TRBV29-1	TGCAGCGTAGAATCGCCAGGGGCCATTCAGTACTTC	CSVESPGAIQYF
-	TRBJ2-7	TRBD2	TRBV7-9	TGTGCCAGCAGCCATAGCGGGGGGGTTTCCTACGAGCAGTACTTC	CASSHSGGVSYEQYF
-	TRBJ2-1	TRBD1	TRBV2	TGTGCCAGCAGTCTGGACAGGGGTCTTAAAAATGAGCAGTTCTTC	CASSLDRGLKNEQFF
-	TRBJ1-1	TRBD1	TRBV19	TGTGCCAGCTACGACAGGGCTCGAATGACTGAAGCTTTCTTT	CASYDRARMTEAFF
-	TRBJ2-7	TRBD2	TRBV9	TGTGCCAGCAGCGTAGAGGCTAGCGGGACCTACGAGCAGTACTTC	CASSVEASGTYEQYF
-	TRBJ2-1	-	TRBV9	TGTGCCAGCAGCGTAGACAGCGGTCTTTACAATGAGCAGTTCTTC	CASSVDSGLYNEQFF
-	TRBJ2-1	TRBD2	TRBV7-9	TGTGCCAGCAGCTTAGGCCGACTAGCGGAGCGAGGTAGCAATGAGCAGTTCTTC	CASSLGRLAERGSNEQFF
-	TRBJ1-6	TRBD1	TRBV19	TGTGCCAGTAGAGGGGGCCTCCAAATTAATTCACCCCTCCACTTT	CASRGGLQINSPLHF
-	TRBJ2-5	-	TRBV6-5	TGTGCCAGCAGCCGGTTGGAGACCCAGTACTTC	CASSRLETQYF
-	TRBJ1-6	TRBD1	TRBV4-1	TGCGCCAGCAGCCAAGATAGGGGGCGTAATTCACCCCTCCACTTT	CASSQDRGRNSPLHF
once	TRBJ2-7	TRBD2	TRBV28	TGTGCCAGCAGCGCCCCCGGGACTAGCGGGTTATACGAGCAGTACTTC	CASSAPGTSGLYEQYF
-	TRBJ2-7	TRBD1	TRBV5-1	TGCGCCAGCAACCCGGGACAGGGTACGAGAGAGCAGTACTTC	CASNPGQGTREQYF
-	TRBJ2-2	-	TRBV24-1	TGTGCCACCAGTGATCGGGGATACAACGGGGAGCTGTTTTTT	CATSDRGYNGELFF
-	TRBJ2-1	TRBD1	TRBV4-1	TGCGCCAGCAGCCACCCGGCCCGGACAGGGGTTCGCTACAATGAGCAGTTCTTC	CASSHPARTGVRYNEQFF
once	TRBJ2-5	-	TRBV7-2	TGTGCCAGCAGCTTAGCGCGCGGCCAAGAGACCCAGTACTTC	CASSLARGQETQYF
-	TRBJ2-3	-	TRBV20-1	TGCAGTGCTAGTAACGCAGTTTCGGGTACAGATACGCAGTATTTT	CSASNAVSGTDTQYF
-	TRBJ2-1	TRBD2	TRBV5-1	TGCGCCAGCAGACCCGGACTAGCGGGAGGGTTTGAGCAGTTCTTC	CASRPGLAGGFEQFF
-	TRBJ2-2	-	TRBV7-9	TGTGCCAGCAGCTTATTAAACACCGGGGAGCTGTTTTTT	CASSLLNTGELFF
-	TRBJ1-1	-	TRBV20-1	TGCAGTGCCCGGGGGGGGACTGAAGCTTTCTTT	CSARGGTEAFF
-	TRBJ1-2	-	TRBV7-9	TGTGCCAGCAGCTCTGGGGGGTCGGGCTATGGCTACACCTTC	CASSSGGSGYGYTF